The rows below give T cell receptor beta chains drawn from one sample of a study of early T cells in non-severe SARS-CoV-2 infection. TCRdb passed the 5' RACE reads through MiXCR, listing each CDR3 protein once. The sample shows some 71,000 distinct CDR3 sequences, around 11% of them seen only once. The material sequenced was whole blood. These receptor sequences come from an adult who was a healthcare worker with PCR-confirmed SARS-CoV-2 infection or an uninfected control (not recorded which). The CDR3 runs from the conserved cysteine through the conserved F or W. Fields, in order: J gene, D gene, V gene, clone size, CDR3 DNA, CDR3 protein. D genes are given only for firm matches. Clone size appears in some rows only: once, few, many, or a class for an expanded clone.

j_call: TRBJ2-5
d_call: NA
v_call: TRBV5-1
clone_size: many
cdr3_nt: TGCGCCAGCAGCTTGGCCGCGACAGAAAAAGAGACCCAGTACTTC
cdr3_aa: CASSLAATEKETQYF

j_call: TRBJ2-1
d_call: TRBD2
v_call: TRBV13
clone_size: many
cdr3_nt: TGTGCCAGCAGCTTCCGCGGGAGTTGGAATGAGCAGTTCTTC
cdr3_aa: CASSFRGSWNEQFF

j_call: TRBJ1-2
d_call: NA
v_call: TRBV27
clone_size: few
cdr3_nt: TGTGCCAGCAGTTTATTTCTTGGCTATGGCTACACCTTC
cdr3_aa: CASSLFLGYGYTF

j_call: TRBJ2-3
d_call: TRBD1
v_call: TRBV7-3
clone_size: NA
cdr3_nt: TGTGCCAGCAGCCTCATCTCAATGACAGGGGCAGATACGCAGTATTTT
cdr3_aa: CASSLISMTGADTQYF

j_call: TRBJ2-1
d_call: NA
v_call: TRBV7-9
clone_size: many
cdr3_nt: TGTGCCAGCAGCTTAACGGGGGCCTACAATGAGCAGTTCTTC
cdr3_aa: CASSLTGAYNEQFF

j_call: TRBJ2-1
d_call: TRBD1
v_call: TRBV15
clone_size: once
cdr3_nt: TGTGCCACCAGCAGCAGACAGGGCTACAATGAGCAGTTCTTC
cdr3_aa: CATSSRQGYNEQFF

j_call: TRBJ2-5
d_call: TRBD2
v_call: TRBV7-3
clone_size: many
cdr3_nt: TGTGCCAGCAGCCCTAGCGGGGCCCATGGAGAGACCCAGTACTTC
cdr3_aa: CASSPSGAHGETQYF

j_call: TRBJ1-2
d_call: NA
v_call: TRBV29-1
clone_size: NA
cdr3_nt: TGCAGCGTTGAAGATGGTAGTCAGGGTTATGGCTACACCTTC
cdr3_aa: CSVEDGSQGYGYTF

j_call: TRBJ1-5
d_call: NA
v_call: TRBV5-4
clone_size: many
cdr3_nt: TGTGCCAGCAGCTTTGGGGTTCAACAGCCCCAGCATTTT
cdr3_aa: CASSFGVQQPQHF

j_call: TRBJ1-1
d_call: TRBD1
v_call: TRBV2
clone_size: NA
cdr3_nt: TGTGCCAGCAGGCGACAGGGGTTGATGAACACTGAAGCTTTCTTT
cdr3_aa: CASRRQGLMNTEAFF

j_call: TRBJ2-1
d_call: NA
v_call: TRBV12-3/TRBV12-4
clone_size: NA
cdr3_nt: TGTGCCAGCAGTTTAGTGCCGAATGAGCAGTTCTTC
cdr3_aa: CASSLVPNEQFF

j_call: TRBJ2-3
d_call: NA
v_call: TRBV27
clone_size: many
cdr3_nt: TGTGCCAGCAGTCCGGGCAGGGCCACAGATACGCAGTATTTT
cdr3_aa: CASSPGRATDTQYF

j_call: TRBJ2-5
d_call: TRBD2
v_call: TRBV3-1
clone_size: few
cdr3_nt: TGTGCCAGCAGGAGACTAGCGGGGCAAGCTAGGTACCAAGAGACCCAGTACTTC
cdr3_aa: CASRRLAGQARYQETQYF

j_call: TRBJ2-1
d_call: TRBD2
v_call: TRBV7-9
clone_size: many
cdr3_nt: TGTGCCAGCAGCGAGGGGACTAGCGGGACGATCTACAATGAGCAGTTCTTC
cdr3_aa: CASSEGTSGTIYNEQFF

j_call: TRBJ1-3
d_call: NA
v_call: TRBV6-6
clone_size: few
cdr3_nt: TGTGCCAGCAGCTATGGGACTACTGGAAACACCATATATTTT
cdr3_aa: CASSYGTTGNTIYF

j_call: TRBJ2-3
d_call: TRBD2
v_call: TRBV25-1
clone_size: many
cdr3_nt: TGTGCCAGCAGTTTCCTAGCGGGAGCAACAGATACGCAGTATTTT
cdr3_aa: CASSFLAGATDTQYF

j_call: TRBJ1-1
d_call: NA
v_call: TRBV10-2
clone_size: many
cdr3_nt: TGCGCCAGCAGTGAAGTACAGATGAACACTGAAGCTTTCTTT
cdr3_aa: CASSEVQMNTEAFF

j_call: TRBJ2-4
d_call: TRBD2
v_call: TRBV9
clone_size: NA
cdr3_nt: TGTGCCAGCAGCGTAGGGGAGGGCCCGGGGGGAAACATTCAGTACTTC
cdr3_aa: CASSVGEGPGGNIQYF

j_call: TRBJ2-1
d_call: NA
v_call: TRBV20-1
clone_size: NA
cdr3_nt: TGCAGTGCTAGAGATTTTTGGAAACTAGACAATGAGCAGTTCTTC
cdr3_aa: CSARDFWKLDNEQFF

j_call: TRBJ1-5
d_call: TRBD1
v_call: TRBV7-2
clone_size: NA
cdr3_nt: TGTGCCAGCAGCCACAACAGGGGTGGGCAGCCCCAGCATTTT
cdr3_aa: CASSHNRGGQPQHF

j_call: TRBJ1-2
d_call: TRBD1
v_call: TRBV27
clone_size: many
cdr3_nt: TGTGCCAGCAGCCGCCGGGACAGGGCGGGGAAGGGCTACACCTTC
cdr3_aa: CASSRRDRAGKGYTF

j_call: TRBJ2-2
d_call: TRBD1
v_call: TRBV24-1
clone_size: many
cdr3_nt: TGTGCCACCAGTGATCTGGGACAGGGAAGGGACGGGGAGCTGTTTTTT
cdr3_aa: CATSDLGQGRDGELFF

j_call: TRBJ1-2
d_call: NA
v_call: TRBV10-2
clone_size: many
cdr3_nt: TGCGCCAGCAGTGACCCTACCCTTCTTGACTATGGCTACACCTTC
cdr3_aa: CASSDPTLLDYGYTF

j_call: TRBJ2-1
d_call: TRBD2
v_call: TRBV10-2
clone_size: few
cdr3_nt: TGCGCCAGCACCGGGGGGGTGTCGCAGTTCTTC
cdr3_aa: CASTGGVSQFF

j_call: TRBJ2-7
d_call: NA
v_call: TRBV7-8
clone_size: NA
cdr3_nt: TGTGCCAGCAGGATAGGACGTTGGTCCTACGAGCAGTACTTC
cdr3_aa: CASRIGRWSYEQYF

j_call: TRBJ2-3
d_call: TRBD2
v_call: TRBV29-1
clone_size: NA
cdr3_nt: TGCAGCGTTGAAGATACGGGAGGAGGGACAGATACGCAGTATTTT
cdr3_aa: CSVEDTGGGTDTQYF

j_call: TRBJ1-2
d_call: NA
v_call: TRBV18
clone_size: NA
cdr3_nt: TGTGCCAGCTCAATGAACATCGGTATACAAGGGAATGGCTACACCTTC
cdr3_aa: CASSMNIGIQGNGYTF

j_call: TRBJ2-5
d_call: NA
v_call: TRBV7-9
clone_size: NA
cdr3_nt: TGTGCCAGCAGCTCATCTGGACGCGACCAAGAGACCCAGTACTTC
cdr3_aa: CASSSSGRDQETQYF

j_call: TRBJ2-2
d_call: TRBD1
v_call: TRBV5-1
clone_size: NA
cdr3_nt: TGCGCCAGCAGCGGCGGACAGGGCACCGGGGAGCTGTTTTTT
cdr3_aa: CASSGGQGTGELFF

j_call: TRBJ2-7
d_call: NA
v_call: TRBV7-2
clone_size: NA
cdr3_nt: TGTGCCAGCAGCACCCGGGTAGGACCCTACGAGCAGTACTTC
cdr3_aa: CASSTRVGPYEQYF

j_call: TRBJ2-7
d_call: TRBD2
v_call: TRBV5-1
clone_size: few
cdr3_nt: TGCGCCAGCAGCCCATTCGCGGGGGGCTACGAGCAGTACTTC
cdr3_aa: CASSPFAGGYEQYF

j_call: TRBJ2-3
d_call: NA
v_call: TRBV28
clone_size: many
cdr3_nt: TGTGCCAGCAGCCTAACGGGCGGAAGCACAGATACGCAGTATTTT
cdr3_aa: CASSLTGGSTDTQYF

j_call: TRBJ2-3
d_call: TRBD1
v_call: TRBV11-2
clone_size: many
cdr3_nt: TGTGCCAGCAGCTTAATACAGGGGTACACAGATACGCAGTATTTT
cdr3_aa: CASSLIQGYTDTQYF

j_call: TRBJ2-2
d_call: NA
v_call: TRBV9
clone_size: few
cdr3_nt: TGTGCCAGCAGCGTAAGCGGGACCGGGGAGCTGTTTTTT
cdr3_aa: CASSVSGTGELFF

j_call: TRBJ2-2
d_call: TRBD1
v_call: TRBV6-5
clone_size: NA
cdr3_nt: TGTGCCAGCAGAACCGGGACAGATACCGGGGAGCTGTTTTTT
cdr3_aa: CASRTGTDTGELFF

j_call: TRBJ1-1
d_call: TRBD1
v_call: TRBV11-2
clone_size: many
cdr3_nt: TGTGCCAGCAGCTTAGCCAGGGGGACGACTGAAGCTTTCTTT
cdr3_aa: CASSLARGTTEAFF

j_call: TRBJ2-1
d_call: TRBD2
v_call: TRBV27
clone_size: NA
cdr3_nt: TGTGCCAGCAGTTCGTATAGGGGACTAGCGGGAGACAATGAGCAGTTCTTC
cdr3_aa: CASSSYRGLAGDNEQFF

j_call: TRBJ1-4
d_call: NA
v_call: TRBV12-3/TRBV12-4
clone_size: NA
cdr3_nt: TGTGCCAGCAGTTTCCATAATGAAAAACTGTTTTTT
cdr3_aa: CASSFHNEKLFF

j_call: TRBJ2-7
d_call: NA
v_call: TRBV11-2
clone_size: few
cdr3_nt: TGTGCCAGCAGCTCCGGGACACTCTACGAGCAGTACTTC
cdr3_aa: CASSSGTLYEQYF

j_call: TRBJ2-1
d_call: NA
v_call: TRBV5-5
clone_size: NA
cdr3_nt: TGTGCCAGCAGCCCGGGGTGGCAGGGGTACAATGAGCAGTTCTTC
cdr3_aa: CASSPGWQGYNEQFF

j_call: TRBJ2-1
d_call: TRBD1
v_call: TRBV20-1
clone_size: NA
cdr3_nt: TGCAGTGCGCCTCTCCGGGACAGGGGCGACAATGAGCAGTTCTTC
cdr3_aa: CSAPLRDRGDNEQFF

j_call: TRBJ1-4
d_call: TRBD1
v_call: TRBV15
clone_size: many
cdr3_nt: TGTGCCACCAGCAGAAAGGACAGGGGTCTGTTTTTT
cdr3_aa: CATSRKDRGLFF

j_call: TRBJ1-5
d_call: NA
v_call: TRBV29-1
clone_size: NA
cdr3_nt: TGCAGCGTCAGAGGGACGGTTGATCAGCCCCAGCATTTT
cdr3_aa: CSVRGTVDQPQHF

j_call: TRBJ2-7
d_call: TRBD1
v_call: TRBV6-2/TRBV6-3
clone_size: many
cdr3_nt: TGTGCCAGCAACGGACAGGGGAACGAGCAGTACTTC
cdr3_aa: CASNGQGNEQYF

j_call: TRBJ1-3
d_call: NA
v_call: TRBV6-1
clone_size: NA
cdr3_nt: TGTGCCAGCAGCCCCAAATGGAGTGGAAACACCATATATTTT
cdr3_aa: CASSPKWSGNTIYF

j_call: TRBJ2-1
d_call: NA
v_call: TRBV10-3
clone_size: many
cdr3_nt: TGTGCCATCAGTGGACCCGACAATGAGCAGTTCTTC
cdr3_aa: CAISGPDNEQFF

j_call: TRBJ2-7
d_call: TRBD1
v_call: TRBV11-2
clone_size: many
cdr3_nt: TGTGCCAGCAGCCCCCGAGTAGGACAGGGGGGTGTCGAGCAGTACTTC
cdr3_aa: CASSPRVGQGGVEQYF

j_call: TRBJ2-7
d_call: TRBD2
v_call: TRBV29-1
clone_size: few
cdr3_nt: TGCAGCGTCGCTAGCGGGGCCAGTCAGCAGTACTTC
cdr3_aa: CSVASGASQQYF